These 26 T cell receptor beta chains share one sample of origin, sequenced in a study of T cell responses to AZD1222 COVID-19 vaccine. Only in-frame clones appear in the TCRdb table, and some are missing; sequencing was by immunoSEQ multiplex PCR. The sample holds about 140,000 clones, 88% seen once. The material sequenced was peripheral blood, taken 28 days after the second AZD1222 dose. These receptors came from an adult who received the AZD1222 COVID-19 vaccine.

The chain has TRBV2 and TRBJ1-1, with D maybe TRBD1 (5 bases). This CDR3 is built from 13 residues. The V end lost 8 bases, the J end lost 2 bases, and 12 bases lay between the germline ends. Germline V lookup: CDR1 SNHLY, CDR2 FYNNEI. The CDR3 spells CASGAQPNTEAFF. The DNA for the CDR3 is TGTGCCAGCGGGGCCCAGCCCAACACTGAAGCTTTCTTT.

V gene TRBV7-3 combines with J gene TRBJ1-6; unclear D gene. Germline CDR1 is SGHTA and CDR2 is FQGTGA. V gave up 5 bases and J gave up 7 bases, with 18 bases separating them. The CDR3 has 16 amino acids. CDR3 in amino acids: CASSPNGPGSNSPLHF. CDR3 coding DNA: TGTGCCAGCAGCCCAAACGGTCCGGGATCCAATTCACCCCTCCACTTT.

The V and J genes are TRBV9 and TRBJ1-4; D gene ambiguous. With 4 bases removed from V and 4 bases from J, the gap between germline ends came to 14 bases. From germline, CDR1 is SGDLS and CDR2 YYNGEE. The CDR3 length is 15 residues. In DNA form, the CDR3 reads TGTGCCAGCAGCCCCCTCGGGAATTATAATGAAAAACTGTTTTTT. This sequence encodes CASSPLGNYNEKLFF.

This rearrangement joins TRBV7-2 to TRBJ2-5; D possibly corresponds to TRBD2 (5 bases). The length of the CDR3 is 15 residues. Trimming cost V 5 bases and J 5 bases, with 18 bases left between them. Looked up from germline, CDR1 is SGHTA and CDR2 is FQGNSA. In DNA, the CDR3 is TGTGCCAGCAGCCCCATTCAGAGGGCCTGGGAGACCCAGTACTTC. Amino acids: CASSPIQRAWETQYF.

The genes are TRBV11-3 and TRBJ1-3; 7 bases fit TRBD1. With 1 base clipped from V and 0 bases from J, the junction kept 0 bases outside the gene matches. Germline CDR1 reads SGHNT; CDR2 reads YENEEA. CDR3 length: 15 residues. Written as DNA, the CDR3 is TGTGCCAGCAGCTTAGGGGACAGCTCTGGAAACACCATATATTTT. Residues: CASSLGDSSGNTIYF.

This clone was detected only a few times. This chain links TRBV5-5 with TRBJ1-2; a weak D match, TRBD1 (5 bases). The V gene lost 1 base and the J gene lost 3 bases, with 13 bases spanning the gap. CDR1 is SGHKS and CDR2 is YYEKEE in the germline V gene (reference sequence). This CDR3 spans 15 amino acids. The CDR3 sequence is CASSLTGRADYGYTF. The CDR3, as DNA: TGTGCCAGCAGCTTGACGGGACGAGCGGACTATGGCTACACCTTC.

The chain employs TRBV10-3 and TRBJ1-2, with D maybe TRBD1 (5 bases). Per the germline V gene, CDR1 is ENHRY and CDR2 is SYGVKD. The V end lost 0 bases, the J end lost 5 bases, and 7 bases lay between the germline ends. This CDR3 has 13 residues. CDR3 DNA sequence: TGTGCCATCAGTGAGTCTTCAGGGTATGGCTACACCTTC. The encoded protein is CAISESSGYGYTF.

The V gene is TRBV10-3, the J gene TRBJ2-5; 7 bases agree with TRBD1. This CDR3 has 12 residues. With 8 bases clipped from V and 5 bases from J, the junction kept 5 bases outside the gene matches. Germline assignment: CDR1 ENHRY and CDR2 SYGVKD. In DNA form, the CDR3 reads TGTGCCATCGGACAGGTTGGGGAGACCCAGTACTTC. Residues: CAIGQVGETQYF.

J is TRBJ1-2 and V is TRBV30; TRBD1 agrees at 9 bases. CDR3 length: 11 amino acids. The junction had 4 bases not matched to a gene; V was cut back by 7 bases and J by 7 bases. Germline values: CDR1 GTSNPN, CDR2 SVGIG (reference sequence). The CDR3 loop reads CASMTGGGYTF. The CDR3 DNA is TGTGCCTCAATGACAGGGGGTGGCTACACCTTC.

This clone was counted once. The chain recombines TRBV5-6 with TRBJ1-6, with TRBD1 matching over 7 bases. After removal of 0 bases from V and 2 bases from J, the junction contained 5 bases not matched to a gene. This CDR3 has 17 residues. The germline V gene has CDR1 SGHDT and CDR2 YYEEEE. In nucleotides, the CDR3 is TGTGCCAGCAGCTTGGTGGGGCAGGGGGCCTATAATTCACCCCTCCACTTT. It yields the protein CASSLVGQGAYNSPLHF.

The CDR3 DNA follows: TGTGCCACCAGCAGAGATGGGTACAGCAAAAACTATGGCTACACCTTC. Its protein is CATSRDGYSKNYGYTF. The chain has TRBV15 and TRBJ1-2; D remains ambiguous. The CDR3 spans 16 residues. CDR1 is LNHNV and CDR2 is YYDKDF in the germline V gene (reference sequence). Trimming shortened V by 0 bases and J by 2 bases, and 13 bases separated the two germline ends. The full variable domain, with the rest looked up from reference TRBV15 and TRBJ1-2, is DAMVIQNPRYQVTQFGKPVTLSCSQTLNHNVMYWYQQKSSQAPKLLFHYYDKDFNNEADTPDNFQSRRPNTSFCFLDIRSPGLGDTAMYLCATSRDGYSKNYGYTFGSGTRLTVV.

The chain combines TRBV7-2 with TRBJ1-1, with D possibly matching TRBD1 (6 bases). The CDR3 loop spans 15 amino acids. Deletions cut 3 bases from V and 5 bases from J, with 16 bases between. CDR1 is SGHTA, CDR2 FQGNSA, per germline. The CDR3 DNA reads TGTGCCAGCAGCTTCAGCCCGGGTCAGGGGACTGAAGCTTTCTTT. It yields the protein CASSFSPGQGTEAFF.

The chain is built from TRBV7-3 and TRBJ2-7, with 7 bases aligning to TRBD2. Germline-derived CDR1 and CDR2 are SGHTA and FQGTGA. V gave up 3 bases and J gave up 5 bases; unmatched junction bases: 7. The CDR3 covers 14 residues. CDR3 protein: CASSLGGFGDEQYF. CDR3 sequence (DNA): TGTGCCAGCAGCTTGGGGGGGTTTGGCGACGAGCAGTACTTC.

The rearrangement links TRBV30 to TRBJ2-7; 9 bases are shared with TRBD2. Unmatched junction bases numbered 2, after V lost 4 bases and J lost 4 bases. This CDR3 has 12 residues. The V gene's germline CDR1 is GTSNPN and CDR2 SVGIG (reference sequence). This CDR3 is CAWISGGYEQYF. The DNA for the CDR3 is TGTGCCTGGATTAGCGGGGGTTACGAGCAGTACTTC. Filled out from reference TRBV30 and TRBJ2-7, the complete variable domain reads SQTIHQWPATLVQPVGSPLSLECTVEGTSNPNLYWYRQAAGRGLQLLFYSVGIGQISSEVPQNLSASRPQDRQFILSSKKLLLSDSGFYLCAWISGGYEQYFGPGTRLTVT.

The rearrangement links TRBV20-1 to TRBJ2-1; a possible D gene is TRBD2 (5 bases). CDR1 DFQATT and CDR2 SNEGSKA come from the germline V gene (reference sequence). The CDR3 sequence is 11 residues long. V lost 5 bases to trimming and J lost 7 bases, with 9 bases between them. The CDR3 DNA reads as TGCAGTGCTCCCGGGGTGAATGAGCAGTTCTTC. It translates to CSAPGVNEQFF.

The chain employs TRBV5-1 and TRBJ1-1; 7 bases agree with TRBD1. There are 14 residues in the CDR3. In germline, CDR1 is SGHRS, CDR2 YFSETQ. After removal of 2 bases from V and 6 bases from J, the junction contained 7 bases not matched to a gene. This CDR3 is CASSFTGDGAEAFF. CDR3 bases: TGCGCCAGCAGCTTCACAGGGGATGGGGCTGAAGCTTTCTTT.

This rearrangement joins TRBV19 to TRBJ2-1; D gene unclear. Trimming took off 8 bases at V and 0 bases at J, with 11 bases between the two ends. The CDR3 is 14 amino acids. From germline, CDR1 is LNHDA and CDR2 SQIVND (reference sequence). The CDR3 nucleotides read TGTGCCAGTGGGATCGCGTTCTCCTACAATGAGCAGTTCTTC. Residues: CASGIAFSYNEQFF. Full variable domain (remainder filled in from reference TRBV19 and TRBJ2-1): DGGITQSPKYLFRKEGQNVTLSCEQNLNHDAMYWYRQDPGQGLRLIYYSQIVNDFQKGDIAEGYSVSREKKESFPLTVTSAQKNPTAFYLCASGIAFSYNEQFFGPGTRLTVL.

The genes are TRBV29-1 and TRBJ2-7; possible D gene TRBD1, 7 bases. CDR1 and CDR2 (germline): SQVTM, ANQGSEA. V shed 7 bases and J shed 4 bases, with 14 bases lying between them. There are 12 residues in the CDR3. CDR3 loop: CSAGDSPYEQYF. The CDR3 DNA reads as TGCAGCGCGGGGGACAGCCCTTACGAGCAGTACTTC.

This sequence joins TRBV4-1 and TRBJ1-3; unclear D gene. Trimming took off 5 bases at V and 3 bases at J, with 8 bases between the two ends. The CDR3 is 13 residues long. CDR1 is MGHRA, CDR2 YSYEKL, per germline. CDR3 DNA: TGCGCCAGCAGCACCGAGATTGGAAACACCATATATTTT. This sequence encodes CASSTEIGNTIYF.

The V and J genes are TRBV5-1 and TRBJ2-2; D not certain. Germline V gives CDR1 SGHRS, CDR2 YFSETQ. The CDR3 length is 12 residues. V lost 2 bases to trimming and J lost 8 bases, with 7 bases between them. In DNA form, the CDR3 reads TGCGCCAGCAGCTTTGAAGGAGGGGAGCTGTTTTTT. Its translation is CASSFEGGELFF.

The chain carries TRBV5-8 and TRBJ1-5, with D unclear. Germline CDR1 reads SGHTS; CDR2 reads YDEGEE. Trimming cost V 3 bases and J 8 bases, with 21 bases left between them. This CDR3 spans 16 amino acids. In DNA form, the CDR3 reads TGTGCCAGCAGCTCCGGGTCGGGCCAACAATCTGAGCCCCAGCATTTT. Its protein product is CASSSGSGQQSEPQHF.

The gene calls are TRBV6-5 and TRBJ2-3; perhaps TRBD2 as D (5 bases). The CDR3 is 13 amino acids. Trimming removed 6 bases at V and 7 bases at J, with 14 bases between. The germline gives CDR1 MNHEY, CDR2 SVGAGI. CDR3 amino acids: CASRGEGLNTQYF. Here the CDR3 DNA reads TGTGCCAGCAGGGGTGAGGGATTAAATACGCAGTATTTT.

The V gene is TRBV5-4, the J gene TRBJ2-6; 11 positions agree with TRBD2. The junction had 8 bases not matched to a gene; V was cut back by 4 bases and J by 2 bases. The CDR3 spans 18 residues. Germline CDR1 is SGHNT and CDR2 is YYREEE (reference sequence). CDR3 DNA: TGTGCCAGCAGCCTACTTAGCGGGGGGGAGGCTGGGGCCAACGTCCTGACTTTC. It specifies CASSLLSGGEAGANVLTF.

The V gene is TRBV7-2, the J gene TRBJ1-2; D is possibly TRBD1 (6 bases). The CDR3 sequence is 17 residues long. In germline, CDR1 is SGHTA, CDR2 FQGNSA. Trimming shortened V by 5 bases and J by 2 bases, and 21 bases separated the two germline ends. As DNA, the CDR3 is TGTGCCAGCAGCGGCCCTTCGGGACATCCCACGAACTATGGCTACACCTTC. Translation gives CASSGPSGHPTNYGYTF.

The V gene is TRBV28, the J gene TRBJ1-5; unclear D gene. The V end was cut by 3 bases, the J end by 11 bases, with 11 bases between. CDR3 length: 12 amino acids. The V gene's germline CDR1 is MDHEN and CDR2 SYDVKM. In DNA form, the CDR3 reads TGTGCCAGCAGTTTGAGGATTGGGTCCCAGCATTTT. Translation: CASSLRIGSQHF.

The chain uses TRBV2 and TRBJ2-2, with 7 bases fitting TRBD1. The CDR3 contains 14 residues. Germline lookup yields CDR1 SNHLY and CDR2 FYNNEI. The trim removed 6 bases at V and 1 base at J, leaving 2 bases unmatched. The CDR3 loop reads CASRQGRNTGELFF. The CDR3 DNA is TGTGCCAGCAGACAGGGGCGGAACACCGGGGAGCTGTTTTTT.